Given below is one TCR beta chain in context. This clonotype was detected many times. Its antigen is not yet known. Base qualities are not provided; no much larger clone lies one nucleotide away. This entry belongs to a study of identical twins (dated by TCRdb to about 2016). General notes on the study: To test whether fetal clonotypes persist, the study used deep sequencing on TCR alpha and beta repertoires from monozygotic twins, unrelated adults of various ages, and cord blood. Replicate twin experiments were performed at different times using different library preparation protocols to rule out contamination.

Every donor was a healthy Caucasian. Three pairs of female monozygotic twins, all aged about 18 to 30 years, were included in the twin cohort. RNA for TCR libraries was isolated from peripheral blood mononuclear cells. Findings and caveats that apply to the study as a whole: Zero-insertion analyses could be partly confounded by invariant T cells such as MAIT and iNKT, although diverse VJ usage argued against such confounding for most clonotypes. Abundant cord blood beta clonotypes had fewer insertions, young adult naive repertoires showed a similar but weaker trend, and memory repertoires showed no such trend. In beta out-of-frame sequences, excess twin sharing was weaker, because having fewer shared sequences lowered the signal-to-noise ratio. Recombination models systematically underestimated out-of-frame TCR alpha sharing in monozygotic twins but agreed with sharing between unrelated individuals. Because the same donors could not be followed over many years, the conclusions depended on cross-sectional statistical analysis. Compared with coincidental sharing between unrelated individuals, out-of-frame TCR alpha sequences shared between twins had an excess of sequences with low generation probability.

Receptor amplification or capture employed 5' RACE. The sequencer was an Illumina HiSeq 2000. A universal primer binding site was introduced by template switching, and a unique molecular identifier was present in the final cDNA, enabling accurate counting of TCR cDNA molecules. Specific primers in the conserved constant-segment region were used to synthesize first-strand cDNA for the TCR alpha and beta chains. To control for contamination, each cDNA library was double barcoded with a SMART-Mk sample barcode plus Illumina barcodes. Two successive PCR steps introduced TruSeq adapter sequences along with Illumina sample barcodes. The Illumina HiSeq platform was used with custom primers to sequence TCR alpha and beta cDNA libraries. Per the source publication's procedure: Unique molecular identifiers were extracted from raw reads with MiGEC, and CDR3 positions were determined with MiXCR. For each individual, recombination models were inferred using an EM algorithm with the repgenHMM and IGoR tools. Shared clonotypes were analyzed with the tcR package in R, and sharing was normalized by the product of cloneset sizes. To study raw recombination without the effects of thymic and clonal selection, out-of-frame nonproductive sequences were analyzed. TCRdb reprocessed the public reads (quality trimming at Q25 with fastp, clone calling with MiXCR) and kept in-frame beta chains. Each entry merges the rows of one CDR3 protein and shows their most common DNA and genes. The V and J calls shown here were made by TCRdb, not taken from the authors' results. The sample table lists some 900,000 distinct CDR3 sequences, 9% to 15% of them with a count of one. The ten largest clones capture 1.5% to 2% of the sample.

CDR3 length: 13 amino acids, cysteine to phenylalanine. Here the CDR3 DNA is all that survives: 39 bases in frame from base 1. V and J lose 7 bases and 3 bases, and a span of 9 bases separates them. A further study also used this sample, focusing on yellow fever vaccine responses in identical twins. Drawing on the second study: The authors reported that the T cell response to vaccination in identical twins appeared partly convergent and partly personalized. Focusing on identical twins, the study followed the T cell clones that responded to the vaccine, and did so with precision.

The TCR originated in a young woman in good health. The sequence is built from TRBV12-3 or TRBV12-4 and TRBJ2-2, with the identity of the D gene unclear. The sequencing input was PBMCs. The sequence in DNA is TGTGCCAGCACCGACCGGGACACCGGGGAGCTGTTTTTT. This codes for CASTDRDTGELFF.